One T cell receptor (beta chain) is described in this entry. The method was immunoSEQ multiplex PCR; TCRdb's version includes in-frame clones alone and lacks a portion of them. The sample yields hundreds of thousands of clones, about nine tenths seen once. This record belongs to a study of blood T cell repertoires in COVID-19. There are 14 residues in the CDR3. Germline CDR1 is SEHNR and CDR2 is FQNEAQ (reference sequence). V lost 0 bases and J lost 1, with 6 bases in between. The J gene is TRBJ1-1, the V gene TRBV7-9; maybe TRBD1 (6 bases). This receptor was obtained from a woman aged 18 to 35 who had recovered from COVID-19. Sequenced sample: PBMCs or T cells enriched from blood (not recorded which). The CDR3 coding sequence is TGTGCCAGCAGCTTAGCAGGGGGGAACACTGAAGCTTTCTTT. It specifies CASSLAGGNTEAFF. The full variable domain, completed using reference TRBV7-9 and TRBJ1-1, is DTGVSQNPRHKITKRGQNVTFRCDPISEHNRLYWYRQTLGQGPEFLTYFQNEAQLEKSRLLSDRFSAERPKGSFSTLEIQRTEQGDSAMYLCASSLAGGNTEAFFGQGTRLTVV.